The clone carrying this TCR beta chain has a count of ten or more. Amplified TCR beta CDR3 regions were obtained using RNA transcripts as template. In the first round, RT-PCR was carried out with HTBI primers, and a multiplex PCR formed the second round. TCRdb redid the calling of the multiplex PCR reads with MiXCR, one entry per CDR3 protein. The sample shows over 500,000 distinct CDR3 sequences, approximately 22% of them seen only once. This CDR3 is 15 amino acids long. Per germline, CDR1 SGHAT and CDR2 FQNNGV. V was trimmed by 1 base and J by 2 bases, leaving 9 bases between them. The sample originates from a study of Graves' ophthalmopathy and Graves' hyperthyroidism.

The chain has TRBV11-2 and TRBJ1-5, with TRBD1 as a possible D gene (6 bases). The clonotype comes from a woman under 30 with stable Graves' hyperthyroidism. Some clones in this sample may be carry-over from other donors' samples. The sample consisted of peripheral blood. CDR3 sequence (DNA): TGTGCCAGCAGCTTAGGCAGGGGTGGCAATCAGCCCCAGCATTTT. This sequence encodes CASSLGRGGNQPQHF.